The 6 T cell receptor beta chains reported below all come from one sample, sequenced in a study of T cells in tuberculosis. Libraries were prepared by immunoSEQ multiplex PCR; TCRdb keeps only in-frame clonotypes and omits some of them. The data contain fewer than 35,000 clones, about 95% of them singletons. The specimen was PBMCs. These receptors all stem from a donor aged 10-29 years with latent tuberculosis or without tuberculosis infection.

This sequence joins TRBV6-9 and TRBJ1-2, with D perhaps matching TRBD1 (5 bases). The germline gives CDR1 MNHGY, CDR2 SVAAGI. The CDR3 loop spans 13 amino acids. The germline V and J ends were trimmed by 6 bases and 3 bases, with 11 bases remaining between them. The CDR3 coding sequence is TGTGCCAGCAGAGAACAGGAGTACTATGGCTACACCTTC. Residues: CASREQEYYGYTF.

This sequence joins TRBV18 and TRBJ2-7, with D unclear. This CDR3 comprises 13 residues. Germline CDR1 reads KGHSH; CDR2 reads LQKENI. Trimming pared 5 bases from V and 2 bases from J, leaving 10 bases between. The CDR3 nucleotides read TGTGCCAGCTCAGCCGACGGAGCCTACGAGCAGTACTTC. This sequence encodes CASSADGAYEQYF.

CDR3 DNA: TGTGCCAGTAGTGTGCTGGGGACAGGGGGATACGAGCAGTACTTC. The encoded protein is CASSVLGTGGYEQYF. The chain couples TRBV19 to TRBJ2-7; 11 bases are a match to TRBD1. Unmatched junction bases numbered 7, after V lost 5 bases and J lost 4 bases. This CDR3 region has 15 residues. Germline lookup yields CDR1 LNHDA and CDR2 SQIVND (reference sequence).

This clone was recorded only once. J is TRBJ2-5 and V is TRBV29-1; D remains ambiguous. The CDR3 is made up of 14 amino acids. In germline, CDR1 is SQVTM, CDR2 ANQGSEA. The V end lost 1 base, the J end lost 0 bases, and 9 bases lay between the germline ends. The CDR3 bases are TGCAGCGTTGAAGGATCTGGCCACCAAGAGACCCAGTACTTC. Its protein product is CSVEGSGHQETQYF. The full variable domain, with the rest looked up from reference TRBV29-1 and TRBJ2-5, is SAVISQKPSRDICQRGTSLTIQCQVDSQVTMMFWYRQQPGQSLTLIATANQGSEATYESGFVIDKFPISRPNLTFSTLTVSNMSPEDSSIYLCSVEGSGHQETQYFGPGTRLLVL.

The genes are TRBV25-1 and TRBJ1-2; a possible D gene is TRBD1 (6 bases). This CDR3 spans 14 amino acids. V lost 4 bases and J 6 bases, leaving 15 bases between the germline ends. Germline CDR1 is MGHDK and CDR2 is SYGVNS. CDR3 protein: CASSAPTGHHGYTF. The CDR3 DNA reads TGTGCCAGCAGTGCCCCAACGGGACATCATGGCTACACCTTC.

V usage is TRBV27 and J usage is TRBJ2-7; 8 bases fit TRBD1. The V gene end was trimmed by 4 bases and the J gene end by 2 bases; junction bases not matched to a gene: 7. Germline-derived CDR1 and CDR2 are MNHEY and SMNVEV (reference sequence). The CDR3 is 15 residues long. Here the CDR3 reads CASSSGQGLTYEQYF. In nucleotides, the CDR3 is TGTGCCAGCAGTTCAGGACAGGGATTGACCTACGAGCAGTACTTC.